This passage covers 13 T cell receptor beta chains from one sample sequenced in a study of T cell repertoires in cytomegalovirus infection (dated by TCRdb to about 2019). Sequencing was carried out with an Illumina HiSeq 1500. TCRdb passed the public sequencing reads through fastp at Q25 and MiXCR, retaining productive beta sequences. Identical CDR3 proteins give one entry, which carries the most common genes and DNA. The sample records approximately 500,000 distinct CDR3 sequences, 15% to 20% of which are singletons. More than 20% of the sample is held by the ten biggest clonotypes. The sequenced sample was CD8+ T cells from PBMCs. These receptors were collected from a human donor in good health (CMV status not recorded). Some clones in this sample may be carry-over from other donors' samples.

In this sample, this clonotype turned up a few times. The chain joins TRBV20-1 to TRBJ2-7; D possibly corresponds to TRBD2 (5 bases). Trimming shortened V by 3 bases and J by 3 bases, and 12 bases separated the two germline ends. Per germline, CDR1 DFQATT and CDR2 SNEGSKA (reference sequence). The CDR3 is 13 residues long. The CDR3 DNA reads as TGCAGTGCTAGGGCTAGGGCGGGCTACGAGCAGTACTTC. Amino acids: CSARARAGYEQYF.

CDR3 nucleotide sequence: TGTGCCAGCAGTTACGGGGGGGCTGTCACAGATACGCAGTATTTT. Encoded protein: CASSYGGAVTDTQYF. The rearrangement links TRBV6-5 to TRBJ2-3; D is perhaps TRBD2 (7 bases). The V gene's germline CDR1 is MNHEY and CDR2 SVGAGI. The V end lost 2 bases, the J end lost 2 bases, and 11 bases lay between the germline ends. This CDR3 has 15 residues.

This clonotype was found many times. This chain joins TRBV7-9 and TRBJ2-5; possible D gene TRBD1, 5 bases. The CDR3 is made up of 14 amino acids. V lost 3 bases and J lost 5, with 13 bases in between. Germline V gene lookup returns CDR1 SEHNR and CDR2 FQNEAQ (reference sequence). As DNA, the CDR3 is TGTGCCAGCAGCTTGGGGCAGGGCTGGGAGACCCAGTACTTC. It translates to CASSLGQGWETQYF.

The genes are TRBV7-6 and TRBJ1-2; the D is unclear. Trimming shortened V by 1 base and J by 4 bases, and 16 bases separated the two germline ends. This CDR3 is 16 amino acids long. Germline V lookup: CDR1 SGHVS, CDR2 FNYEAQ. The CDR3 protein is CASSLDAAAPGYGYTF. The CDR3 nucleotides read TGTGCCAGCAGCTTAGACGCGGCGGCCCCGGGCTATGGCTACACCTTC.

The chain couples TRBV27 to TRBJ2-1; D unclear. The CDR3 is 12 amino acids. Trimming left V 4 bases short and J 9 bases short, with 10 bases between. Germline loops: CDR1 MNHEY, CDR2 SMNVEV (reference sequence). In DNA, the CDR3 is TGTGCCAGCAGTTCCTCAGGCGGTGAGCAGTTCTTC. As protein: CASSSSGGEQFF.

This clonotype was counted many times. This chain links TRBV28 with TRBJ2-4; TRBD1 is a possible D gene (5 bases). CDR1 MDHEN and CDR2 SYDVKM come from the germline V gene. There are 14 residues in the CDR3. With 3 bases removed from V and 8 bases from J, the gap between germline ends came to 14 bases. CDR3 sequence: CASSFSSRRDIQYF. CDR3 nucleotides: TGTGCCAGCAGTTTCTCCTCGCGCAGGGACATTCAGTACTTC.

This clonotype showed up many times. The CDR3 DNA is TGTGCCAGCAGTTCCCTAGCGGGTCTCTACGAGCAGTACTTC. This translates into CASSSLAGLYEQYF. This chain joins TRBV6-7 and TRBJ2-7; 8 bases line up with TRBD2. TRBV6-7 is identified as an open reading frame with a role that is uncertain. This CDR3 contains 14 residues. V was pared by 4 bases and J by 3 bases, with 5 bases of the junction left unmatched.

Here the CDR3 DNA reads TGTGCCAGCAGTTTAATTGGGGGGTATGGCTACACCTTC. Amino acid sequence: CASSLIGGYGYTF. This chain uses TRBV27 with TRBJ1-2; D possibly corresponds to TRBD1 (5 bases). CDR3 length: 13 residues. Between the trimmed V and J ends, which lost 2 bases and 5 bases, there was a span of 9 bases. The germline gives CDR1 MNHEY, CDR2 SMNVEV (reference sequence).

This clonotype was seen a handful of times. The gene calls are TRBV5-5 and TRBJ1-3; TRBD1 matches 7 bases. The CDR3 totals 19 residues. J lost 0 bases, V lost 0 bases, and 12 bases had no gene match. Germline-derived CDR1 and CDR2 are SGHKS and YYEKEE (reference sequence). The CDR3 nucleotides read TGTGCCAGCAGCTTGGAGGGGGCAGAACCTTTACACTCTGGAAACACCATATATTTT. Translating it yields CASSLEGAEPLHSGNTIYF.

This clonotype appeared a few times. CDR3 bases: TGTGCCAGCAGTTCCGGGACAGGGTCTATTTCTGGGGCCAACGTCCTGACTTTC. Protein product: CASSSGTGSISGANVLTF. The chain combines TRBV6-5 with TRBJ2-6; TRBD1 matches at 9 bases. CDR1 MNHEY and CDR2 SVGAGI come from the germline V gene. The CDR3 totals 18 residues. Germline trimming cut 4 bases from V and 1 base from J; bases unmatched to any gene: 8.

This clonotype was picked up many times. This chain links TRBV29-1 with TRBJ1-1; weak D call: TRBD1 (5 bases). Trimming left V 4 bases short and J 1 base short, with 16 bases between. There are 15 residues in the CDR3. Germline V gene lookup returns CDR1 SQVTM and CDR2 ANQGSEA. The CDR3 reads CSVAAGYRRNTEAFF. In DNA form, the CDR3 reads TGCAGCGTTGCTGCAGGGTATCGCAGGAACACTGAAGCTTTCTTT.

A note on this clonotype: A clone one base away is much larger, so this may be a read error. The V call is TRBV28, the J call TRBJ2-7; TRBD2 matches 11 bases. The ends lost 4 bases at V and 0 bases at J; junction bases unmatched: 5. This CDR3 has 16 amino acids. Germline loops: CDR1 MDHEN, CDR2 SYDVKM. The CDR3 nucleotides read TGTGCCAGCAGTTCAGAACTAGCGGGAGCCTCCTACGAGCAGTACTTC. The encoded protein is CASSSELAGASYEQYF.

This rearrangement joins TRBV9 to TRBJ2-1; 7 bases agree with TRBD1. Germline loops: CDR1 SGDLS, CDR2 YYNGEE. Trimming removed 0 bases from V and 4 bases from J; junction bases left unmatched: 1. The CDR3 consists of 14 residues. The CDR3 nucleotides read TGTGCCAGCAGCGTAGTGGACAGGTACAATGAGCAGTTCTTC. Its translation: CASSVVDRYNEQFF. Complete variable domain (other parts from reference TRBV9 and TRBJ2-1): DSGVTQTPKHLITATGQRVTLRCSPRSGDLSVYWYQQSLDQGLQFLIQYYNGEERAKGNILERFSAQQFPDLHSELNLSSLELGDSALYFCASSVVDRYNEQFFGPGTRLTVL.